The present T cell receptor beta chain was sequenced within a study of blood T cell repertoires in COVID-19. Measured with immunoSEQ multiplex PCR; TCRdb has only the in-frame clones, and not every one. The table records 300,000 to 350,000 clones, roughly 86% of them present only once. This clone appeared a few times. Other DNA sequences of this sample code for an identical CDR3. The CDR3 consists of 12 residues. V shed 4 bases and J shed 2 bases, with 5 bases lying between them. The rearrangement joins TRBV12-3 or TRBV12-4 to TRBJ1-2; no clear D. The TCR comes from a young woman who had recovered from COVID-19. Sequenced input: PBMCs or T cells enriched from blood (not recorded which). Here the CDR3 DNA reads TGTGCCAGCAGTTCCGGGAACTATGGCTACACCTTC. Translating gives CASSSGNYGYTF.